Listed here are 18 T cell receptor beta chains from one sample, sequenced in a study of blood T cell repertoires in COVID-19. The repertoire was sequenced with immunoSEQ multiplex PCR; TCRdb's copy has only in-frame clones and lacks some. The table includes approximately 190,000 clones, approximately 85% detected once. The sequenced material came from peripheral blood. Source of these receptors: a woman aged 70 to 79 with active or convalescent COVID-19.

This clone was found once. The chain has TRBV5-1 and TRBJ2-3; D is uncertain. The CDR3 is 14 residues long. Trimming took off 0 bases at V and 3 bases at J, with 8 bases between the two ends. Per the germline V gene, CDR1 is SGHRS and CDR2 is YFSETQ. The CDR3 DNA reads as TGCGCCAGCAGCTTGGTCCCAGGAACAGATACGCAGTATTTT. Residues: CASSLVPGTDTQYF.

The rearrangement joins TRBV27 to TRBJ2-2; 12 bases fit TRBD2. This CDR3 contains 16 residues. CDR1 is MNHEY and CDR2 is SMNVEV in the germline V gene (reference sequence). V was clipped by 5 bases and J by 6 bases; unmatched bases: 7. DNA for the CDR3: TGTGCCAGCAGTCTCCCTAGCGGGAGGGCCGCCGGGGAGCTGTTTTTT. It codes for CASSLPSGRAAGELFF.

The gene calls are TRBV7-9 and TRBJ2-7, with D perhaps TRBD2 (5 bases). Per germline, CDR1 SEHNR and CDR2 FQNEAQ (reference sequence). CDR3 length: 14 amino acids. V was shortened by 5 bases and J by 4 bases, with 15 bases between the two germline ends. Written as DNA, the CDR3 is TGTGCCAGCAGCGTTGACCTAGCCCGATACGAGCAGTACTTC. Its protein product is CASSVDLARYEQYF.

The V call is TRBV5-1, the J call TRBJ2-3; 7 bases align to TRBD1. The CDR3 has 14 amino acids. V dropped 4 bases and J dropped 2; count of bases not matched to a gene: 4. Germline assignment: CDR1 SGHRS and CDR2 YFSETQ. The CDR3 region is CASSDGTDTDTQYF. In DNA, the CDR3 is TGCGCCAGCAGCGACGGGACAGACACAGATACGCAGTATTTT. The variable domain in full, with the rest retrieved from reference TRBV5-1 and TRBJ2-3, is KAGVTQTPRYLIKTRGQQVTLSCSPISGHRSVSWYQQTPGQGLQFLFEYFSETQRNKGNFPGRFSGRQFSNSRSEMNVSTLELGDSALYLCASSDGTDTDTQYFGPGTRLTVL.

The V and J genes are TRBV7-9 and TRBJ2-3; possible D gene TRBD2, 5 bases. Trimming left V 1 base short and J 3 bases short, with 11 bases between. This CDR3 has 15 amino acids. In germline, CDR1 is SEHNR, CDR2 FQNEAQ (reference sequence). The chain's CDR3 is CASSLGTGRTDTQYF. CDR3 nucleotides: TGTGCCAGCAGCTTAGGAACGGGAAGGACAGATACGCAGTATTTT.

In DNA, the CDR3 is TGTGCCAGCAGTCCCGACAGGATGTGGACTGAAGCTTTCTTT. It codes for CASSPDRMWTEAFF. This sequence joins TRBV27 and TRBJ1-1, with a tentative D call TRBD1 (6 bases). The V gene's germline CDR1 is MNHEY and CDR2 SMNVEV (reference sequence). The CDR3 covers 14 residues. The V and J ends lost 5 bases and 5 bases respectively, with 15 bases between them.

The chain recombines TRBV18 with TRBJ1-1; unclear D gene. Looked up from germline, CDR1 is KGHSH and CDR2 is LQKENI. The CDR3 has 13 residues. With 2 bases removed from V and 1 base from J, the gap between germline ends came to 5 bases. The CDR3 region is CASSPSKNTEAFF. The CDR3, as DNA: TGTGCCAGCTCACCATCCAAGAACACTGAAGCTTTCTTT.

The chain uses TRBV19 and TRBJ2-1, with a weak D call TRBD2 (5 bases). The V gene lost 4 bases and the J gene lost 11 bases, with 12 bases spanning the gap. Germline V lookup: CDR1 LNHDA, CDR2 SQIVND (reference sequence). The CDR3 has 12 amino acids. CDR3 in DNA: TGTGCCAGTAGTAGAGTCCGGGATAAGCAGTTCTTC. As protein: CASSRVRDKQFF.

This clone was recorded many times. This chain joins TRBV13 and TRBJ1-6; D possibly corresponds to TRBD1 (6 bases). The CDR3 has 15 residues. Germline V gene sequence: CDR1 PRHDT, CDR2 FYEKMQ (reference sequence). V lost 5 bases and J lost 0, with 8 bases in between. In nucleotides, the CDR3 is TGTGCCAGCAGCGACAGGAGCTCCTATAATTCACCCCTCCACTTT. Translating gives CASSDRSSYNSPLHF.

On this clone itself: Different DNA sequences within this sample yield the same CDR3. The chain recombines TRBV7-9 with TRBJ2-3; the D is unclear. CDR1 is SEHNR, CDR2 FQNEAQ, per germline (reference sequence). The CDR3 contains 13 residues. Trimming left V 2 bases short and J 1 base short, with 4 bases between. The CDR3 spells CASSLSGTDTQYF. CDR3 nucleotides: TGTGCCAGCAGCTTAAGCGGCACAGATACGCAGTATTTT.

The chain has TRBV19 and TRBJ2-2, with 8 bases aligning to TRBD1. The V segment lost 3 bases and the J segment 12 bases; nucleotides outside the gene matches: 9. Germline V gene lookup returns CDR1 LNHDA and CDR2 SQIVND (reference sequence). The CDR3 is made up of 14 amino acids. This chain's CDR3 is CASSIQGAQGQLFF. In nucleotides, the CDR3 is TGTGCCAGTAGTATCCAGGGGGCGCAGGGTCAGCTGTTTTTT.

The genes are TRBV27 and TRBJ1-5, with D unclear. The germline V and J ends were trimmed by 6 bases and 3 bases, with 12 bases remaining between them. The CDR3 extends over 14 amino acids. Per the germline V gene, CDR1 is MNHEY and CDR2 is SMNVEV (reference sequence). CDR3 DNA: TGTGCCAGCAGCCACTCAAGCTACAATCAGCCCCAGCATTTT. Its protein is CASSHSSYNQPQHF.

A word on this clone: Its ends do not fully match the called genes, so a read error is possible. The chain carries TRBV4-1 and TRBJ2-6, with D possibly TRBD1 on 5 matching bases. CDR1 and CDR2 from the germline V gene are MGHRA and YSYEKL. This CDR3 spans 18 amino acids. In DNA, the CDR3 is TGCGCCAGCAGCCAAGGGGTCCGGCAGGGCTCTGGGGCCAACGTCCCGACTTTC. Amino acid sequence: CASSQGVRQGSGANVPTF.

The chain carries TRBV2 and TRBJ2-7, with D possibly TRBD1 on 6 matching bases. The CDR3 totals 14 residues. The ends were cut back, 6 bases at V and 1 base at J, with 13 bases in the middle. Germline V gene lookup returns CDR1 SNHLY and CDR2 FYNNEI. CDR3 loop: CASSTPGQSYEQYF. Written as DNA, the CDR3 is TGTGCCAGCAGCACCCCGGGACAATCCTACGAGCAGTACTTC.

The J gene is TRBJ2-5, the V gene TRBV19, with D perhaps TRBD2 (5 bases). V lost 5 bases and J 5 bases, leaving 18 bases between the germline ends. The CDR3 runs 15 residues. CDR1 is LNHDA and CDR2 is SQIVND in the germline V gene (reference sequence). CDR3 sequence reads: CASSVQRNSGETQYF. CDR3 DNA sequence: TGTGCCAGTAGTGTACAGCGCAACTCGGGGGAGACCCAGTACTTC.

This clone has just one count. This chain connects TRBV5-1 to TRBJ1-4; tentative D call: TRBD1 (6 bases). Looked up from germline, CDR1 is SGHRS and CDR2 is YFSETQ. Trimming shortened V by 0 bases and J by 2 bases, and 20 bases separated the two germline ends. The CDR3 extends over 19 amino acids. CDR3 nucleotides: TGCGCCAGCAGCTTGGGGGGAAACAGGGTCACGGGGACTAATGAAAAACTGTTTTTT. Translation: CASSLGGNRVTGTNEKLFF. Supplemented by reference TRBV5-1 and TRBJ1-4, the full variable domain reads KAGVTQTPRYLIKTRGQQVTLSCSPISGHRSVSWYQQTPGQGLQFLFEYFSETQRNKGNFPGRFSGRQFSNSRSEMNVSTLELGDSALYLCASSLGGNRVTGTNEKLFFGSGTQLSVL.

V usage is TRBV6-5 and J usage is TRBJ2-1, with D possibly TRBD1 on 5 matching bases. From germline, CDR1 is MNHEY and CDR2 SVGAGI. The CDR3 spans 15 residues. V lost 7 bases, J lost 6 bases, and 19 bases lay in between. The CDR3 here is CASTRKVSGSNEQFF. Written as DNA, the CDR3 is TGTGCCAGCACTCGAAAGGTGTCAGGGTCCAATGAGCAGTTCTTC.

The V call is TRBV7-8, the J call TRBJ2-7; 8 positions match TRBD2. J was trimmed by 2 bases and V by 0 bases; bases with no gene match: 6. The germline V gene has CDR1 SGHVS and CDR2 FQNEAQ. The CDR3 has 16 amino acids. The CDR3 DNA sequence: TGTGCCAGCAGCTTAGCGCGACTAGCGCCAGCCTACGAGCAGTACTTC. Translated: CASSLARLAPAYEQYF.